These 24 T cell receptor beta chains were all obtained from the same sample, sequenced in a study of blood T cell repertoires in COVID-19. Clones were read by immunoSEQ multiplex PCR, and TCRdb kept only the in-frame ones, dropping some. Of about 88,000 clones in the sample, 75% to 90% were seen once. The sequenced material came from peripheral blood. All receptors come from a male donor with acute or convalescent COVID-19.

V usage is TRBV11-3 and J usage is TRBJ2-1, with D possibly matching TRBD2 (7 bases). Germline V gene sequence: CDR1 SGHNT, CDR2 YENEEA. The ends were cut back, 0 bases at V and 2 bases at J, with 14 bases in the middle. The CDR3 sequence is 17 residues long. The CDR3 DNA follows: TGTGCCAGCAGCTTAGAAAGCGGCGGGGGCCCCTACAATGAGCAGTTCTTC. Its protein is CASSLESGGGPYNEQFF.

The chain joins TRBV6-6 to TRBJ2-5, with 10 bases matching TRBD2. Germline assignment: CDR1 MNHNY and CDR2 SVGAGI (reference sequence). The CDR3 has 16 residues. With V trimmed by 6 bases and J by 5 bases, 12 bases remained unmatched. Here the CDR3 DNA reads TGTGCCAGCAGACCTACTAGCGGGGCCCACCCGGAGACCCAGTACTTC. This codes for CASRPTSGAHPETQYF.

This clone occurred a few times. The same CDR3 can be traced to other DNA sequences in this sample. The chain links TRBV3-1 (or the pseudogene TRBV3-2) to TRBJ2-5, with D perhaps matching TRBD1 (5 bases). CDR3 length equals 14 residues. V dropped 1 base and J dropped 5 bases, with 11 bases sitting between them. Looked up from germline, CDR1 is LGHDT and CDR2 is YNNKEL (reference sequence). CDR3 sequence reads: CASSQVGAVETQYF. CDR3 nucleotides: TGTGCCAGCAGCCAAGTAGGGGCGGTGGAGACCCAGTACTTC.

V gene TRBV14 combines with J gene TRBJ2-1, with a possible D match to TRBD1 (6 bases). The germline V gene has CDR1 SGHDN and CDR2 FVKESK. V dropped 4 bases and J dropped 2 bases, with 15 bases sitting between them. The CDR3 runs to 16 residues. This CDR3 reads CASSPPGRGPYNEQFF. CDR3 nucleotide sequence: TGTGCCAGCAGCCCTCCGGGCAGGGGACCCTACAATGAGCAGTTCTTC.

The chain employs TRBV11-2 and TRBJ2-1, with D possibly being TRBD2 (5 bases). The CDR3 contains 13 residues. The V end lost 1 base, the J end lost 4 bases, and 5 bases lay between the germline ends. CDR1 and CDR2 from the germline V gene are SGHAT and FQNNGV. The CDR3 reads CASSLGGYNEQFF. Here the CDR3 DNA reads TGTGCCAGCAGCTTAGGCGGGTACAATGAGCAGTTCTTC.

The count of this clone is one. The rearrangement links TRBV25-1 to TRBJ1-6; maybe TRBD1 (5 bases). Trimming removed 6 bases from V and 10 bases from J, with 16 bases in between. Germline assignment: CDR1 MGHDK and CDR2 SYGVNS. CDR3 length: 14 residues. The CDR3 protein is CASRGLGLGSPLHF. The CDR3 coding sequence is TGTGCCAGCAGGGGCCTGGGGCTGGGGTCACCCCTCCACTTT.

This clone was observed a few times. This chain connects TRBV27 to TRBJ1-2; 8 bases agree with TRBD1. This CDR3 is built from 16 residues. The germline gives CDR1 MNHEY, CDR2 SMNVEV (reference sequence). With 5 bases clipped from V and 2 bases from J, the junction kept 10 bases outside the gene matches. CDR3 in amino acids: CASSTEGQGGNYGYTF. CDR3 DNA: TGTGCCAGCAGTACCGAAGGACAGGGCGGAAACTATGGCTACACCTTC.

The chain joins TRBV7-8 to TRBJ2-2, with 7 positions matching TRBD2. Germline V CDR1 and CDR2: SGHVS, FQNEAQ. Unmatched junction bases numbered 14, after V lost 7 bases and J lost 3 bases. This CDR3 spans 17 amino acids. The CDR3 sequence is CASNPLAVGGYTGELFF. Written as DNA, the CDR3 is TGTGCCAGCAACCCTCTAGCGGTCGGGGGGTACACCGGGGAGCTGTTTTTT.

This clone is a singleton in its sample. The chain joins TRBV5-4 to TRBJ1-1; D might be TRBD1 (5 bases). The V gene lost 2 bases and the J gene lost 3 bases, with 11 bases spanning the gap. This CDR3 contains 14 residues. CDR1 is SGHNT, CDR2 YYREEE, per germline (reference sequence). The CDR3 loop reads CASSFQGGDTEAFF. CDR3 bases: TGTGCCAGCAGCTTTCAGGGAGGGGACACTGAAGCTTTCTTT.

J is TRBJ1-1 and V is TRBV5-1; 7 nucleotides match TRBD1. Germline CDR1 and CDR2: SGHRS and YFSETQ. The length of the CDR3 is 14 residues. After removal of 5 bases from V and 6 bases from J, the junction contained 10 bases not matched to a gene. CDR3 sequence reads: CASRIQGGAPEAFF. The DNA for the CDR3 is TGCGCCAGCAGGATACAAGGGGGCGCCCCTGAAGCTTTCTTT.

V is TRBV6-6 and J is TRBJ1-4; weak D call: TRBD1 (6 bases). Germline V lookup: CDR1 MNHNY, CDR2 SVGAGI (reference sequence). V was pared by 7 bases and J by 5 bases, with 14 bases between. The CDR3 is 14 residues long. The DNA of the CDR3 is TGTGCCAGCAACGAGAGGGGGAGCAATGAAAAACTGTTTTTT. Protein: CASNERGSNEKLFF.

In its sample, this clone was seen a few times. The chain links TRBV10-3 to TRBJ1-6; 7 bases are shared with TRBD1. The CDR3 runs 16 residues. CDR1 ENHRY and CDR2 SYGVKD come from the germline V gene. V shed 3 bases and J 14 bases; nucleotides not matched to a gene: 16. The chain's CDR3 is CAISDQARGVVGALHF. The CDR3 bases are TGTGCCATCAGTGATCAGGCCAGGGGGGTGGTCGGGGCCCTCCACTTT.

The chain has TRBV5-6 and TRBJ1-1, with 9 bases matching TRBD1. This CDR3 comprises 14 residues. Germline V gene data show CDR1 as SGHDT and CDR2 as YYEEEE. V lost 9 bases to trimming and J lost 4 bases; unmatched junction nucleotides: 10. The CDR3 reads CATILQGAGTEAFF. CDR3 sequence (DNA): TGTGCCACAATCCTACAGGGGGCCGGCACTGAAGCTTTCTTT.

This clone appeared a few times. The chain recombines TRBV10-3 with TRBJ1-5, with unresolved D. CDR1 is ENHRY, CDR2 SYGVKD, per germline. CDR3 length: 14 residues. V was trimmed by 0 bases and J by 3 bases, leaving 6 bases between them. The CDR3 region is CAISESRVNQPQHF. CDR3 sequence (DNA): TGTGCCATCAGTGAGTCGCGGGTCAATCAGCCCCAGCATTTT.

This rearrangement joins TRBV7-3 to TRBJ2-1; 11 bases line up with TRBD1. Trimming took 0 bases from V and 7 from J; bases not matched to a gene: 5. Germline values: CDR1 SGHTA, CDR2 FQGTGA. CDR3 size: 16 residues. The DNA of the CDR3 is TGTGCCAGCAGCTTAACGTGGGACAGGGGGACTAATGAGCAGTTCTTC. It is translated as CASSLTWDRGTNEQFF.

V and J are TRBV11-2 and TRBJ2-5; 11 bases map to TRBD2. V lost 5 bases to trimming and J lost 4 bases; unmatched junction nucleotides: 18. This CDR3 has 19 amino acids. Germline-derived CDR1 and CDR2 are SGHAT and FQNNGV. The DNA for the CDR3 is TGTGCCAGCAGCCAGGACCGGGTGGTAGCGGGGGGGCTGGTAGAGACCCAGTACTTC. The encoded protein is CASSQDRVVAGGLVETQYF.

V and J are TRBV3-1 (or the pseudogene TRBV3-2) and TRBJ1-4, with 7 nucleotides matching TRBD1. V dropped 4 bases and J dropped 7; count of bases not matched to a gene: 9. The germline CDR1 and CDR2 sequences are LGHDT and YNNKEL (reference sequence). CDR3 length: 15 amino acids. The CDR3 spells CASSRGQVASEKLFF. CDR3 DNA sequence: TGTGCCAGCAGCCGCGGACAGGTGGCGAGTGAAAAACTGTTTTTT.

This chain links TRBV5-8 with TRBJ1-4, with TRBD1 matching over 9 bases. The CDR3 runs to 18 residues. The V segment lost 0 bases and the J segment 6 bases; nucleotides outside the gene matches: 12. In germline, CDR1 is SGHTS, CDR2 YDEGEE. The chain's CDR3 is CASSLVGTGLPIHEKLFF. For the CDR3, the DNA is TGTGCCAGCAGCTTGGTCGGGACAGGGCTCCCAATTCATGAAAAACTGTTTTTT.

This chain joins TRBV7-8 and TRBJ1-1; D is unresolved. Per the germline V gene, CDR1 is SGHVS and CDR2 is FQNEAQ. The CDR3 loop spans 13 amino acids. Trimming shortened V by 5 bases and J by 5 bases, and 12 bases separated the two germline ends. CDR3 protein: CASSRTRRTEAFF. The CDR3 region has the DNA TGTGCCAGCAGCCGGACTCGACGGACTGAAGCTTTCTTT.

The V gene is TRBV6-6, the J gene TRBJ1-2; TRBD1 matches at 7 bases. V lost 5 bases to trimming and J lost 8 bases; unmatched junction nucleotides: 5. This CDR3 comprises 12 residues. The germline V gene has CDR1 MNHNY and CDR2 SVGAGI (reference sequence). The DNA of the CDR3 is TGTGCCAGCAGTAGACAGGGCGGGGGCTACACCTTC. This codes for CASSRQGGGYTF.

V is TRBV14 and J is TRBJ2-7; TRBD1 matches 10 bases. The CDR3 contains 15 residues. Unmatched junction bases numbered 4, after V lost 1 base and J lost 4 bases. CDR1 and CDR2 (germline): SGHDN, FVKESK. The CDR3, as DNA: TGTGCCAGCAGCCAAGTGGACAGGGGGGTTTACGAGCAGTACTTC. It encodes CASSQVDRGVYEQYF. The whole variable domain, filled in from reference TRBV14 and TRBJ2-7, reads EAGVTQFPSHSVIEKGQTVTLRCDPISGHDNLYWYRRVMGKEIKFLLHFVKESKQDESGMPNNRFLAERTGGTYSTLKVQPAELEDSGVYFCASSQVDRGVYEQYFGPGTRLTVT.

This clone came up once. The rearrangement uses TRBV19 and TRBJ2-1; 9 positions match TRBD2. Germline loops: CDR1 LNHDA, CDR2 SQIVND (reference sequence). V trimming: 3 bases; J trimming: 4 bases; junction bases outside the gene matches: 4. CDR3 length equals 15 residues. The CDR3 is CASSIPSGGYNEQFF. Written as DNA, the CDR3 is TGTGCCAGTAGTATCCCCAGCGGGGGGTACAATGAGCAGTTCTTC.

The gene calls are TRBV5-1 and TRBJ2-5; 11 bases map to TRBD2. There are 16 residues in the CDR3. The germline V gene has CDR1 SGHRS and CDR2 YFSETQ. With 4 bases clipped from V and 1 base from J, the junction kept 6 bases outside the gene matches. The CDR3 nucleotides read TGCGCCAGCAGCCCTACTAGCGGGGGCGTCCAAGAGACCCAGTACTTC. This sequence encodes CASSPTSGGVQETQYF.

This clone occurred a few times. The J gene is TRBJ1-1, the V gene TRBV6-5; D is possibly TRBD1 (5 bases). V was cut by 6 bases and J by 0 bases, with 14 bases left in between. Germline CDR1 reads MNHEY; CDR2 reads SVGAGI. This CDR3 has 15 residues. CDR3 sequence reads: CASRLLAGVNTEAFF. CDR3 bases: TGTGCCAGCAGACTCCTTGCGGGGGTGAACACTGAAGCTTTCTTT.